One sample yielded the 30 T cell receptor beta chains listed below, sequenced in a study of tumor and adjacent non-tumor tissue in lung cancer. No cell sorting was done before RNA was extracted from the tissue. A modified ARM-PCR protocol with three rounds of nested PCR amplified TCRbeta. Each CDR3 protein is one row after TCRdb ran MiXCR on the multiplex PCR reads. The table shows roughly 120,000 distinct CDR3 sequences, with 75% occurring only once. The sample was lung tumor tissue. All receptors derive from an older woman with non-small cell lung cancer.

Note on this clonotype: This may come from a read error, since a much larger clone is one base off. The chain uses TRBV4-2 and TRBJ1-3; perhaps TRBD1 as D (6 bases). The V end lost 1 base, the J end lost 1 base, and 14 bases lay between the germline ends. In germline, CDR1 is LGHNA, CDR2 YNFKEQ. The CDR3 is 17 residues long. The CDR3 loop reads CASSQGGGGGSGNTIYF. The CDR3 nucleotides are TGTGCCAGCAGCCAAGGGGGCGGGGGCGGTTCTGGAAACACCATATATTTT.

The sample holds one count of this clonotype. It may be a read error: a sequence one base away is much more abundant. The CDR3 spells CSARNPSGPYEQYF. The CDR3 DNA sequence: TGCAGTGCTAGAAATCCTAGCGGCCCCTACGAGCAGTACTTC. The chain carries TRBV20-1 and TRBJ2-7, with 7 nucleotides matching TRBD2. Looked up from germline, CDR1 is DFQATT and CDR2 is SNEGSKA (reference sequence). V lost 2 bases to trimming and J lost 2 bases; unmatched junction nucleotides: 6. There are 14 residues in the CDR3.

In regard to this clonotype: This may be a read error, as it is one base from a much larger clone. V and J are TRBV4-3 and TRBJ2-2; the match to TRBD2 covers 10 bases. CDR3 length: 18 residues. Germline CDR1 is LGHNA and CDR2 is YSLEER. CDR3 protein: CANSQDVAGGHNTGELFF. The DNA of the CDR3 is TGCGCCAACAGCCAAGATGTAGCGGGGGGACATAACACCGGGGAGCTGTTTTTT.

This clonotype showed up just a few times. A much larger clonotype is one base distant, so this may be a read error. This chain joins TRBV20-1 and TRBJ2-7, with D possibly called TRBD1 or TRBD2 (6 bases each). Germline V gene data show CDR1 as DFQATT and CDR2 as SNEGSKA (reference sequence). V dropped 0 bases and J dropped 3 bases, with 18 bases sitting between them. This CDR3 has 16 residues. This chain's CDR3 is CSARDRGRGVVYEQYF. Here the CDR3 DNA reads TGCAGTGCTAGAGATCGGGGGCGTGGAGTGGTCTACGAGCAGTACTTC.

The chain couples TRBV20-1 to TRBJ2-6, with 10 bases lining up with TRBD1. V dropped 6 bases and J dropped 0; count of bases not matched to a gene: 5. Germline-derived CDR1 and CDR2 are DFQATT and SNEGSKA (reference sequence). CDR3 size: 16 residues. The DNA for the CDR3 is TGCAGTGCCGGGACAGGGGCCCACTCTGGGGCCAACGTCCTGACTTTC. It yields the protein CSAGTGAHSGANVLTF.

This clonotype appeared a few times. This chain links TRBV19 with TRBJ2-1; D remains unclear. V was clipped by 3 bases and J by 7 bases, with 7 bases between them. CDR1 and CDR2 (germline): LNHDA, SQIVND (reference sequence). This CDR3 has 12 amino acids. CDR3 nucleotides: TGTGCCAGTAGTATCCTAGTTAATGAGCAGTTCTTC. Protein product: CASSILVNEQFF.

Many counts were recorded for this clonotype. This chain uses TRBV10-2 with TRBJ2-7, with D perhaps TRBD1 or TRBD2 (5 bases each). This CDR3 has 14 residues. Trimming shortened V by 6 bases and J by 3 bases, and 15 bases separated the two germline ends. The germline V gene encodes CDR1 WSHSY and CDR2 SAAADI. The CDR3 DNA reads TGCGCCAGCAGGGGATGGGACCAAGGCTACGAGCAGTACTTC. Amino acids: CASRGWDQGYEQYF.

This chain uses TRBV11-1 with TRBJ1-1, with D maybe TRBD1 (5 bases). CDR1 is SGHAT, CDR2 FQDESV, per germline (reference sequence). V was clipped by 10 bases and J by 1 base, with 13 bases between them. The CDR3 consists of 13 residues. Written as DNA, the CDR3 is TGTGCCATCTGCCGTGGACAGAACACTGAAGCTTTCTTT. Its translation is CAICRGQNTEAFF.

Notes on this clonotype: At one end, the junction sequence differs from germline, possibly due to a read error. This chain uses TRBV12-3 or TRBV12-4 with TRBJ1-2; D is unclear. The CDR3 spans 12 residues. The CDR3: CDSSNRVDGYTF. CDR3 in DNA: TGTGACAGCAGCAACCGGGTGGATGGCTACACCTTC.

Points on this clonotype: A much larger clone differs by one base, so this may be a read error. This CDR3 reads CASRQGNYGYTF. The CDR3 region has the DNA TGTGCCAGCAGGCAGGGCAACTATGGCTACACCTTC. The chain is built from TRBV6-2 or TRBV6-3 and TRBJ1-2, with TRBD1 as a possible D gene (5 bases). CDR1 and CDR2 (germline): MNHEY, SVGEGT. V was trimmed by 6 bases and J by 2 bases, leaving 7 bases between them. The CDR3 has 12 amino acids.

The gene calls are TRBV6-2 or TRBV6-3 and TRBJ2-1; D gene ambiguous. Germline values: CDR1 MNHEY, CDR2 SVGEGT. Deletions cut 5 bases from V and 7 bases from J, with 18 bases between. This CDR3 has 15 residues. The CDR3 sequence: CASSNLRAISNEQFF. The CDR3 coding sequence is TGTGCCAGCAGTAACCTCCGGGCGATATCAAATGAGCAGTTCTTC.

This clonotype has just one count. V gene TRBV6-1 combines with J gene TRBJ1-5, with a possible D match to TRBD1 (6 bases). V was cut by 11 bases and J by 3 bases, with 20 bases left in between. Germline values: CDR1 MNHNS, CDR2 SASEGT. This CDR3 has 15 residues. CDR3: CASKETGYINQPQHF. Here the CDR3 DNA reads TGTGCCTCCAAGGAGACAGGATATATCAATCAGCCCCAGCATTTT.

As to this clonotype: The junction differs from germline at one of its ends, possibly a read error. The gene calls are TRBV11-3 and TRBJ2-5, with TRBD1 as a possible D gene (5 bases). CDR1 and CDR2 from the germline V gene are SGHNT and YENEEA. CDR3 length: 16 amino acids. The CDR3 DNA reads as TGCGCCAGCAGCTTAGACCTGGGTGCAACAGGAGAGACCCCGTACTTC. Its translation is CASSLDLGATGETPYF.

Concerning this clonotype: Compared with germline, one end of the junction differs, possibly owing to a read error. CDR3 amino acids: CVSSNRAGANVPTF. The DNA of the CDR3 is TGTGTCAGCAGTAACCGGGCTGGGGCCAACGTCCCGACTTTC. The chain is built from TRBV6-2 or TRBV6-3 and TRBJ2-6, with D possibly being TRBD1 (5 bases). The CDR3 runs 14 residues. The germline V gene encodes CDR1 MNHEY and CDR2 SVGEGT.

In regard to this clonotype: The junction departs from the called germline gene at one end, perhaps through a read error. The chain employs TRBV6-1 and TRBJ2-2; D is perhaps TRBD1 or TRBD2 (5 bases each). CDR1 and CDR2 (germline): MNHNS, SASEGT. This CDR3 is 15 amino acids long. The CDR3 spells CVSRPGTVNTGELFF. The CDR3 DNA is TGTGTCAGCAGGCCCGGGACGGTAAACACCGGGGAGCTGTTTTTC.

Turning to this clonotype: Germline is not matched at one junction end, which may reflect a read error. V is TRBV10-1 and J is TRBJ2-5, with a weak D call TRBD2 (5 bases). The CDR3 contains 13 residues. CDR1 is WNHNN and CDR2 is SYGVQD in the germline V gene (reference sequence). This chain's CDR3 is CASCETGRETQYF. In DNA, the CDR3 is TGCGCCAGCTGTGAAACGGGAAGGGAGACCCAGTACTTC.

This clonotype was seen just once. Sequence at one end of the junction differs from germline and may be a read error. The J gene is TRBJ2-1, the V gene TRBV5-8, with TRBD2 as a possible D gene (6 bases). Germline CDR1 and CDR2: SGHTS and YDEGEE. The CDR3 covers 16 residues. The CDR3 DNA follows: TGTGCCAGCAGCTTGGTGCGGAGGGCGATCCACAATGAGCACTTCTTC. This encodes CASSLVRRAIHNEHFF. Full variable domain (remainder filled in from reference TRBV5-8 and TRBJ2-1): EAGVTQSPTHLIKTRGQQATLRCSPISGHTSVYWYQQALGLGLQFLLWYDEGEERNRGNFPPRFSGRQFPNYSSELNVNALELEDSALYLCASSLVRRAIHNEHFFGPGTRLTVL.

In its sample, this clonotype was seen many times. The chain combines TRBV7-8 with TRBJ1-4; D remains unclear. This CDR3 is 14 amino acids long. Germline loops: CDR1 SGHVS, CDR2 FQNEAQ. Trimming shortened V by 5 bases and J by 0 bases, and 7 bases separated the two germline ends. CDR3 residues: CASSATATNEKLFF. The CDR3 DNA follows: TGTGCCAGCAGCGCCACAGCAACTAATGAAAAACTGTTTTTT.

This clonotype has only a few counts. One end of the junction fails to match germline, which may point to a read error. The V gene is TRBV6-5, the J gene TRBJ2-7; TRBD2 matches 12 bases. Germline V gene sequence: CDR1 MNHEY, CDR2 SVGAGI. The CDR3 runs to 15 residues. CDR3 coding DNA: TGTTCCAGTAGCCGCACGACTAGCGGGAGTTACGAGCAGTACTTC. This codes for CSSSRTTSGSYEQYF.

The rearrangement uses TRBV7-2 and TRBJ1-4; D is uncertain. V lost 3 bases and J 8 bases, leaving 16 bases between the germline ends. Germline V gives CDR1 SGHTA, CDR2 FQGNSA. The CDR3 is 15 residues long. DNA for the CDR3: TGTGCCAGCAGCTTGGTGCGGACCATCGGGGAAAAACTGTTTTTT. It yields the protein CASSLVRTIGEKLFF. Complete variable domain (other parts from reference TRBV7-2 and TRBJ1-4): GAGVSQSPSNKVTEKGKDVELRCDPISGHTALYWYRQSLGQGLEFLIYFQGNSAPDKSGLPSDRFSAERTGGSVSTLTIQRTQQEDSAVYLCASSLVRTIGEKLFFGSGTQLSVL.

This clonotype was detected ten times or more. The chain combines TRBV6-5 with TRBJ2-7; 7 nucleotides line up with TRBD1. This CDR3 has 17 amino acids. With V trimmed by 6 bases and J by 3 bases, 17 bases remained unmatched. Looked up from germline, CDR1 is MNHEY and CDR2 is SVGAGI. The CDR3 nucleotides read TGTGCCAGCAGCCCCCTCGGGTTTAGGACAGGCGGCTACGAGCAGTACTTC. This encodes CASSPLGFRTGGYEQYF.

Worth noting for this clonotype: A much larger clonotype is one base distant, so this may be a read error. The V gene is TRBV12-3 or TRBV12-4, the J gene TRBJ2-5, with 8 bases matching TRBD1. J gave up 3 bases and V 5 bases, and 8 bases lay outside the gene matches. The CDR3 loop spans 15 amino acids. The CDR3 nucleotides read TGTGCCAGCAGTCGGGCACAGGGGGTGGAAGAGACCCAGTACTTC. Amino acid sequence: CASSRAQGVEETQYF.

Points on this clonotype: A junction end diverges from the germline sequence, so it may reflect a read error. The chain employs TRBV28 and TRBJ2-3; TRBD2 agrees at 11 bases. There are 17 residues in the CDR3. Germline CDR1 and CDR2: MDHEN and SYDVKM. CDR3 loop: CASSNSGRARGTDTQYF. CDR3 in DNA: TGTGCCAGCAGTAATAGCGGGAGGGCCCGGGGCACAGATACGCAATATTTT.

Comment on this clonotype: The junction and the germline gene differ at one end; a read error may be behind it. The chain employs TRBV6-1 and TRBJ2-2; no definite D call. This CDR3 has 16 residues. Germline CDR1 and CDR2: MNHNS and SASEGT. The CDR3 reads CAGRIEIVTRTGELFF. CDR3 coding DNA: TGTGCCGGCAGGATCGAGATCGTAACAAGGACCGGGGAGCTGTTTTTT.

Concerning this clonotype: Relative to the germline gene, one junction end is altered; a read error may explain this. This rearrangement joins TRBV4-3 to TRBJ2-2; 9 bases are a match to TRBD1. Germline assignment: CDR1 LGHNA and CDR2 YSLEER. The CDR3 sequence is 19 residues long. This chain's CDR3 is CASSQDQQGAWTRAGELFF. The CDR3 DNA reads TGCGCTAGCAGCCAAGACCAACAGGGGGCCTGGACTAGGGCGGGGGAGCTGTTTTTT.

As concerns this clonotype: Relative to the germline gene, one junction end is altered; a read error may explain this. CDR3 in amino acids: CAISEAGATDTQYF. For the CDR3, the DNA is TGTGCCATCAGTGAAGCGGGGGCCACAGATACGCAGTACTTT. V gene TRBV6-4 combines with J gene TRBJ2-3; the match to TRBD2 covers 8 bases. Germline CDR1 MRHNA, CDR2 SNTAGT. The CDR3 contains 14 residues.

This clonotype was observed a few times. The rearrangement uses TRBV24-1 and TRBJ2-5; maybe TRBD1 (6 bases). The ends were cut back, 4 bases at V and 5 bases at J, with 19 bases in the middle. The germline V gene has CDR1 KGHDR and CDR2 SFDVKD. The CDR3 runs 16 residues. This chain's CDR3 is CATSDRSGTLRETQYF. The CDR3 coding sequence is TGTGCCACCAGTGACCGGTCCGGGACATTACGGGAGACCCAGTACTTC.

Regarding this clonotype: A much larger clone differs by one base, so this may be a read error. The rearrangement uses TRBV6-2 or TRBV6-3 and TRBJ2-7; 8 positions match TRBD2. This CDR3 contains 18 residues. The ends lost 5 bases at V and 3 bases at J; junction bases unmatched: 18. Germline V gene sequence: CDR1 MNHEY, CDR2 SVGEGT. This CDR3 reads CASSIRNHPGLVVYEQYF. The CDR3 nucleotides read TGTGCCAGCAGTATCAGAAACCACCCGGGACTAGTGGTCTACGAGCAGTACTTC.

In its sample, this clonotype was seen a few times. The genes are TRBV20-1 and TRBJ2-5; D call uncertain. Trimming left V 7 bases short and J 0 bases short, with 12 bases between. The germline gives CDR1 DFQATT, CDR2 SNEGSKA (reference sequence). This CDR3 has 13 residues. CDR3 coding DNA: TGCAGTGTAGGGAACACTAACCAAGAGACCCAGTACTTC. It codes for CSVGNTNQETQYF.

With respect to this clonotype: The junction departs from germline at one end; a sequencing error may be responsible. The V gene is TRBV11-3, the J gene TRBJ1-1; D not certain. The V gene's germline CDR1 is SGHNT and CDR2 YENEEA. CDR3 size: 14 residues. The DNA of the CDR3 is TGTGTCAGCAGCCCGACCAGAAGAGGTAGTGAGGCTTTCTTT. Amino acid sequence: CVSSPTRRGSEAFF. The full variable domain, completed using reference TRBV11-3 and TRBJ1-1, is EAGVVQSPRYKIIEKKQPVAFWCNPISGHNTLYWYLQNLGQGPELLIRYENEEAVDDSQLPKDRFSAERLKGVDSTLKIQPAELGDSAVYLCVSSPTRRGSEAFFGQGTRLTVV.